The 25 T cell receptor beta chains below come from one sample, sequenced in a study of blood T cell repertoires in COVID-19. Produced via immunoSEQ multiplex PCR; TCRdb's table is partial and in-frame only. The table shows 140,000 to 150,000 clones, with around 86% occurring only once. The specimen sequenced was peripheral blood. The receptors were sampled from a human donor in a cohort sampled during active COVID-19.

The chain joins TRBV15 to TRBJ2-7; D perhaps matches TRBD1 (7 bases). Germline V gene lookup returns CDR1 LNHNV and CDR2 YYDKDF (reference sequence). Trimming took 1 base from V and 3 from J, leaving 16 bases between them. This CDR3 spans 16 amino acids. This CDR3 reads CATSRGPARGDYEQYF. CDR3 bases: TGTGCCACCAGCAGAGGCCCCGCCAGGGGGGACTACGAGCAGTACTTC.

The rearrangement uses TRBV18 and TRBJ2-7; D is unclear. The CDR3 totals 15 residues. Trimming stripped 3 bases from V and 3 bases from J, with 15 bases between. Germline V gene lookup returns CDR1 KGHSH and CDR2 LQKENI. The CDR3, as DNA: TGTGCCAGCTCACCCCTAGAGACGCTGGGCTACGAGCAGTACTTC. This gives the protein CASSPLETLGYEQYF.

The CDR3 DNA is TGTGCCAGCAGTCCGCAGCGGTCCTACGAGCAGTACTTC. Protein sequence: CASSPQRSYEQYF. The chain employs TRBV6-2 or TRBV6-3 and TRBJ2-7; possibly TRBD2 for D (5 bases). CDR3 length equals 13 residues. Germline V gene data show CDR1 as MNHEY and CDR2 as SVGEGT. V was clipped by 5 bases and J by 1 base, with 9 bases between them.

V usage is TRBV4-3 and J usage is TRBJ1-3; possible D gene TRBD1, 5 bases. V lost 2 bases and J lost 0, with 8 bases in between. Germline CDR1 reads LGHNA; CDR2 reads YSLEER. The CDR3 runs to 15 residues. CDR3 amino acids: CASSQQTGSGNTIYF. In DNA, the CDR3 is TGCGCCAGCAGCCAACAAACAGGCTCTGGAAACACCATATATTTT.

The chain combines TRBV5-6 with TRBJ1-2; D gene ambiguous. V gave up 1 base and J gave up 4 bases, with 14 bases separating them. This CDR3 is built from 15 residues. Per germline, CDR1 SGHDT and CDR2 YYEEEE. CDR3 DNA: TGTGCCAGCAGCTTGAAGCAGCCGGGTACCTATGGCTACACCTTC. It codes for CASSLKQPGTYGYTF.

The table lists this clone with a count of one. V usage is TRBV2 and J usage is TRBJ1-2; 7 positions match TRBD1. Germline V gene lookup returns CDR1 SNHLY and CDR2 FYNNEI. This CDR3 comprises 16 residues. V lost 7 bases to trimming and J lost 1 base; unmatched junction nucleotides: 12. CDR3 protein: CASTRTGEPNNYGYTF. The DNA for the CDR3 is TGTGCCAGCACACGGACAGGCGAGCCGAATAACTATGGCTACACCTTC.

The chain is built from TRBV11-2 and TRBJ2-5; 16 nucleotides line up with TRBD2. This CDR3 is 17 amino acids long. Per germline, CDR1 SGHAT and CDR2 FQNNGV. V was clipped by 1 base and J by 5 bases; unmatched bases: 4. DNA for the CDR3: TGTGCCAGCAGCTTAGTCTGGGGACTAGCGGGAGGGGAGACCCAGTACTTC. The encoded protein is CASSLVWGLAGGETQYF.

The CDR3 protein is CASSLAVLAGGDTDTQYF. Written as DNA, the CDR3 is TGTGCCAGCAGCTTGGCCGTCCTAGCGGGGGGAGACACAGATACGCAGTATTTT. The V gene is TRBV5-4, the J gene TRBJ2-3; 11 bases agree with TRBD2. J was trimmed by 2 bases and V by 0 bases; bases with no gene match: 8. The CDR3 covers 18 residues. The V gene's germline CDR1 is SGHNT and CDR2 YYREEE (reference sequence).

The CDR3: CASSRQGHADTQYF. The CDR3 nucleotides read TGTGCCAGTAGCCGACAGGGGCACGCAGATACGCAGTATTTT. The chain carries TRBV19 and TRBJ2-3; TRBD1 aligns across 8 bases. V lost 6 bases and J lost 4; bases outside the gene matches: 6. The CDR3 contains 14 residues. Germline V CDR1 and CDR2: LNHDA, SQIVND (reference sequence).

This clone has just one count. J is TRBJ2-7 and V is TRBV28, with 8 bases lining up with TRBD1. Germline V gene lookup returns CDR1 MDHEN and CDR2 SYDVKM. V lost 2 bases, J lost 5 bases, and 11 bases stayed unmatched. This CDR3 is built from 16 residues. The CDR3 nucleotides read TGTGCCAGCAGTTTAGGCGGCAGGGGGCGAAGAAACGAGCAGTACTTC. Translating it yields CASSLGGRGRRNEQYF.

V and J are TRBV7-2 and TRBJ2-1; TRBD2 aligns across 12 bases. After removal of 5 bases from V and 7 bases from J, the junction contained 9 bases not matched to a gene. Germline CDR1 and CDR2: SGHTA and FQGNSA. The CDR3 runs 16 residues. CDR3 amino acids: CASSNRLAGVPNEQFF. The CDR3 DNA is TGTGCCAGCAGCAACCGACTAGCGGGAGTACCTAATGAGCAGTTCTTC.

This clone was detected a few times. V gene TRBV5-6 combines with J gene TRBJ2-7; 8 bases line up with TRBD1. The trim removed 2 bases at V and 1 base at J, leaving 8 bases unmatched. Germline assignment: CDR1 SGHDT and CDR2 YYEEEE. The CDR3 runs to 16 residues. The CDR3 spells CASSFRPTGESYEQYF. The CDR3 nucleotides read TGTGCCAGCAGCTTCCGTCCGACAGGGGAATCCTACGAGCAGTACTTC. The whole variable domain, filled in from reference TRBV5-6 and TRBJ2-7, reads DAGVTQSPTHLIKTRGQQVTLRCSPKSGHDTVSWYQQALGQGPQFIFQYYEEEERQRGNFPDRFSGHQFPNYSSELNVNALLLGDSALYLCASSFRPTGESYEQYFGPGTRLTVT.

This rearrangement joins TRBV6-2 or TRBV6-3 to TRBJ1-2, with TRBD1 matching over 10 bases. With 5 bases clipped from V and 2 bases from J, the junction kept 5 bases outside the gene matches. Germline V gene sequence: CDR1 MNHEY, CDR2 SVGEGT. The CDR3 runs to 15 residues. CDR3 protein: CASSALGQGNYGYTF. The CDR3 nucleotides are TGTGCCAGCAGTGCCCTGGGACAGGGGAACTATGGCTACACCTTC.

This chain joins TRBV19 and TRBJ1-5; 11 bases line up with TRBD1. The germline CDR1 and CDR2 sequences are LNHDA and SQIVND (reference sequence). V lost 3 bases, J lost 6 bases, and 10 bases stayed unmatched. The CDR3 has 17 residues. The CDR3 nucleotides are TGTGCCAGTAGTATGCTAGGACAGGGGGCTCTTACTCAGCCCCAGCATTTT. Amino acid sequence: CASSMLGQGALTQPQHF.

This chain uses TRBV12-3 or TRBV12-4 with TRBJ2-7; D is possibly TRBD1 (6 bases). The CDR3 contains 13 residues. The V end lost 5 bases, the J end lost 7 bases, and 15 bases lay between the germline ends. The DNA for the CDR3 is TGTGCCAGCAGTCCCGGGACACTTTTAGAGCAGTACTTC. Protein sequence: CASSPGTLLEQYF.

The CDR3 loop is CATSDSDRGSNQPQHF. The CDR3 DNA reads TGTGCCACCAGTGATTCAGACAGGGGCTCGAATCAGCCCCAGCATTTT. This chain links TRBV24-1 with TRBJ1-5; 8 bases are shared with TRBD1. Germline trimming cut 2 bases from V and 4 bases from J; bases unmatched to any gene: 6. The CDR3 runs to 16 residues. Germline CDR1 KGHDR, CDR2 SFDVKD.

The V gene is TRBV7-8, the J gene TRBJ2-3; the match to TRBD1 covers 10 bases. The V gene end was trimmed by 5 bases and the J gene end by 4 bases; junction bases not matched to a gene: 3. CDR3 length equals 14 residues. The V gene's germline CDR1 is SGHVS and CDR2 FQNEAQ. The CDR3 region is CASSPGQGADTQYF. CDR3 DNA sequence: TGTGCCAGCAGCCCCGGACAGGGGGCAGATACGCAGTATTTT.

This chain uses TRBV6-5 with TRBJ1-1; unclear D gene. The CDR3 covers 14 residues. Trimming cost V 0 bases and J 1 base, with 6 bases left between them. CDR1 and CDR2 from the germline V gene are MNHEY and SVGAGI. CDR3 DNA sequence: TGTGCCAGCAGTTACTCTCTGAGGAACACTGAAGCTTTCTTT. Residues: CASSYSLRNTEAFF.

This clone occurred once. This chain joins TRBV7-9 and TRBJ2-7, with TRBD1 matching over 12 bases. CDR1 and CDR2 from the germline V gene are SEHNR and FQNEAQ (reference sequence). CDR3 length equals 15 residues. The V gene end was trimmed by 5 bases and the J gene end by 4 bases; junction bases not matched to a gene: 6. CDR3 coding DNA: TGTGCCAGCAGCCCCCGGGACAGGGGGCTGTACGAGCAGTACTTC. Its protein product is CASSPRDRGLYEQYF. The full variable domain, in which reference TRBV7-9 and TRBJ2-7 provide the parts outside the CDR3, is DTGVSQNPRHKITKRGQNVTFRCDPISEHNRLYWYRQTLGQGPEFLTYFQNEAQLEKSRLLSDRFSAERPKGSFSTLEIQRTEQGDSAMYLCASSPRDRGLYEQYFGPGTRLTVT.

V is TRBV5-1 and J is TRBJ2-2; tentatively, D is TRBD1 (6 bases). CDR1 SGHRS and CDR2 YFSETQ come from the germline V gene. The germline V and J ends were trimmed by 0 bases and 5 bases, with 11 bases remaining between them. The CDR3 sequence is 15 residues long. The DNA of the CDR3 is TGCGCCAGCAGCTTGGCCGATACAGGGACCGGGGAGCTGTTTTTT. This translates into CASSLADTGTGELFF.

The chain uses TRBV7-2 and TRBJ2-7; 14 bases align to TRBD2. The germline V gene has CDR1 SGHTA and CDR2 FQGNSA. Unmatched junction bases numbered 5, after V lost 1 base and J lost 3 bases. The CDR3 has 17 residues. The CDR3 DNA follows: TGTGCCAGCAGCTTAGAGGGACTAGCGGGAGCAGGCTACGAGCAGTACTTC. Its protein product is CASSLEGLAGAGYEQYF.

The V call is TRBV6-5, the J call TRBJ1-3, with D tentatively TRBD1 (5 bases). CDR1 and CDR2 from the germline V gene are MNHEY and SVGAGI. This CDR3 comprises 13 residues. V lost 4 bases and J 4 bases, leaving 8 bases between the germline ends. In nucleotides, the CDR3 is TGTGCCAGCAGTTGGGGACTAGGAAACACCATATATTTT. It translates to CASSWGLGNTIYF.

This chain connects TRBV28 to TRBJ1-2; D not certain. Germline V gene lookup returns CDR1 MDHEN and CDR2 SYDVKM. CDR3 length equals 16 residues. Trimming took off 2 bases at V and 5 bases at J, with 18 bases between the two ends. CDR3 protein: CASSLVNSLFRYGYTF. In DNA, the CDR3 is TGTGCCAGCAGTTTAGTGAACAGCCTTTTTAGGTATGGCTACACCTTC.

The chain links TRBV7-2 to TRBJ2-2, with 9 positions matching TRBD2. This CDR3 is 17 amino acids long. J was trimmed by 5 bases and V by 5 bases; bases with no gene match: 12. Germline V gene lookup returns CDR1 SGHTA and CDR2 FQGNSA. The CDR3 nucleotides are TGTGCCAGCAGCCTCCTCCGGGGCGGGAGGGGAACCGGGGAGCTGTTTTTT. The encoded protein is CASSLLRGGRGTGELFF.

The J gene is TRBJ2-3, the V gene TRBV7-8; D is perhaps TRBD2 (5 bases). With 5 bases removed from V and 6 bases from J, the gap between germline ends came to 15 bases. Germline V gives CDR1 SGHVS, CDR2 FQNEAQ. The CDR3 has 14 residues. CDR3 nucleotide sequence: TGTGCCAGCAGCAGGTGGCGGGTAGCGGATACGCAGTATTTT. The encoded protein is CASSRWRVADTQYF.